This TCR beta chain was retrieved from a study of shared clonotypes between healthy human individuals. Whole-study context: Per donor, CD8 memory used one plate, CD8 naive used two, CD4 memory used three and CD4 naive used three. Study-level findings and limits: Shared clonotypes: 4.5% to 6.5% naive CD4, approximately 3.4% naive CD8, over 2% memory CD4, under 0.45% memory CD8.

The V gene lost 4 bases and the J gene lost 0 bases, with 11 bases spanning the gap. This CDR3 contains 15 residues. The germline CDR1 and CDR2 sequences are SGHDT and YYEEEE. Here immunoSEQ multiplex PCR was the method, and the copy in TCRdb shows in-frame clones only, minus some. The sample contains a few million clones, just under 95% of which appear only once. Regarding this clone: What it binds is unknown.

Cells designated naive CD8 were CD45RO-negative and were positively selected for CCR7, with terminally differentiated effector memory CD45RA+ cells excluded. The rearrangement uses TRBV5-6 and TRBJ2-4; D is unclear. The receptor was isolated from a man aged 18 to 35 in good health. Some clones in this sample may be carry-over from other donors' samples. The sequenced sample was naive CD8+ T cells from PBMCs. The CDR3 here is CASSPYGVAKNIQYF. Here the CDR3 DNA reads TGTGCCAGCAGCCCTTACGGAGTAGCCAAAAACATTCAGTACTTC.